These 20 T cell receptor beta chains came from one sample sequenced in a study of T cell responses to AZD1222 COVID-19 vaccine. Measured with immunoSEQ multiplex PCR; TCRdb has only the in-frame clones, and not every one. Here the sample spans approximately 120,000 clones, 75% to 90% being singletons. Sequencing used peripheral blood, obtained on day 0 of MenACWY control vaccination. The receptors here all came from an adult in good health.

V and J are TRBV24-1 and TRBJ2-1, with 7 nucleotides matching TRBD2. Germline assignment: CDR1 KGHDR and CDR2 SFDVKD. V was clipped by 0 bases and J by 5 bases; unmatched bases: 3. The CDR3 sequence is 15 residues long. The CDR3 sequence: CATSDLTSDHNEQFF. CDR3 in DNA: TGTGCCACCAGTGATTTGACTAGCGACCACAATGAGCAGTTCTTC.

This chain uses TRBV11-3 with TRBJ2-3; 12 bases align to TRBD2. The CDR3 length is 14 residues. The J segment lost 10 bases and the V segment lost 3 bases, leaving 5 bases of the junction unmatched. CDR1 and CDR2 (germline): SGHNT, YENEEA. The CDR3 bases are TGTGCCAGCAGCTTTGGACTAGCGGGAACCTCGCAGTATTTT. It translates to CASSFGLAGTSQYF.

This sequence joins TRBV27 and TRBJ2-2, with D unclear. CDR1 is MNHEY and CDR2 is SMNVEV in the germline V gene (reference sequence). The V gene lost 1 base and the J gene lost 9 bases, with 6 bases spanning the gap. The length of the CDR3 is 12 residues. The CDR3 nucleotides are TGTGCCAGCAGTTTATATTCCAGGGAGCTGTTTTTT. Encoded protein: CASSLYSRELFF.

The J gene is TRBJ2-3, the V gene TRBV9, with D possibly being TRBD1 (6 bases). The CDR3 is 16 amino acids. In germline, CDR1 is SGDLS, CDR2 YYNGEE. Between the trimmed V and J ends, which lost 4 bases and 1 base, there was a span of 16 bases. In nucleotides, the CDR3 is TGTGCCAGCAGCACTCGAGGGGGACACGGCACAGATACGCAGTATTTT. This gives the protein CASSTRGGHGTDTQYF.

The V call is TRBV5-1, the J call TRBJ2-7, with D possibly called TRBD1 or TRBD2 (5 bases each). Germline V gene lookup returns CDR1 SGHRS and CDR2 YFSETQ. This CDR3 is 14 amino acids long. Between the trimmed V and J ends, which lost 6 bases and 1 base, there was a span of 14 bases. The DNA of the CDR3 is TGCGCCAGCAATCCCGGGACCTCATCCTACGAGCAGTACTTC. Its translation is CASNPGTSSYEQYF.

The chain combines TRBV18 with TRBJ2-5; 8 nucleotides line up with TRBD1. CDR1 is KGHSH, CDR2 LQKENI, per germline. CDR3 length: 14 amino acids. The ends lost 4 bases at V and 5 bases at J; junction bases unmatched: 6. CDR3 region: CASSLWTGRETQYF. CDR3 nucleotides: TGTGCCAGCTCACTTTGGACAGGGCGGGAGACCCAGTACTTC.

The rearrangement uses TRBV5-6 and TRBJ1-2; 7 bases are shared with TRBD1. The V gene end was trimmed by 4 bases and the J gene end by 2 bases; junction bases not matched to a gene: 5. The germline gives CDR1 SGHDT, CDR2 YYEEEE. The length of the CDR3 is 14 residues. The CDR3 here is CASSRRDRNYGYTF. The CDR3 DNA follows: TGTGCCAGCAGCCGGAGGGACAGAAACTATGGCTACACCTTC.

CDR3 DNA sequence: TGTGCCAGCAGCCATGGCGGAGGTTCTGAAGCTTTCTTT. This gives the protein CASSHGGGSEAFF. The V gene is TRBV3-1 (or the pseudogene TRBV3-2), the J gene TRBJ1-1; D uncertain. The length of the CDR3 is 13 residues. The germline V gene encodes CDR1 LGHDT and CDR2 YNNKEL (reference sequence). V shed 3 bases and J shed 6 bases, with 11 bases lying between them.

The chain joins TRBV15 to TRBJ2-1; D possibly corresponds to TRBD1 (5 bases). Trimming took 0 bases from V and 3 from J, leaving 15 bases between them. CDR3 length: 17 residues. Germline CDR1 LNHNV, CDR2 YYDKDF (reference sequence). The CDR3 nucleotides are TGTGCCACCAGCAGAGATCGGGCACAGGCATACTACAATGAGCAGTTCTTC. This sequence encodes CATSRDRAQAYYNEQFF. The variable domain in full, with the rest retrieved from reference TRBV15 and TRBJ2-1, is DAMVIQNPRYQVTQFGKPVTLSCSQTLNHNVMYWYQQKSSQAPKLLFHYYDKDFNNEADTPDNFQSRRPNTSFCFLDIRSPGLGDTAMYLCATSRDRAQAYYNEQFFGPGTRLTVL.

CDR3: CATSDPKTGNQPQHF. CDR3 DNA sequence: TGTGCCACCAGTGATCCAAAAACAGGGAACCAGCCCCAGCATTTT. The V gene is TRBV24-1, the J gene TRBJ1-5, with D possibly TRBD1 on 6 matching bases. Germline CDR1 KGHDR, CDR2 SFDVKD. V lost 3 bases, J lost 7 bases, and 15 bases lay in between. This CDR3 region has 15 residues.

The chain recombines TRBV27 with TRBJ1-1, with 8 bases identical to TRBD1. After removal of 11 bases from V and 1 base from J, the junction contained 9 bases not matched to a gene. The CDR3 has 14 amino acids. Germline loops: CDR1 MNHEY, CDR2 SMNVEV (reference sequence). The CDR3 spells CAGDPGQANTEAFF. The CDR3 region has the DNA TGTGCCGGCGACCCGGGACAGGCGAACACTGAAGCTTTCTTT.

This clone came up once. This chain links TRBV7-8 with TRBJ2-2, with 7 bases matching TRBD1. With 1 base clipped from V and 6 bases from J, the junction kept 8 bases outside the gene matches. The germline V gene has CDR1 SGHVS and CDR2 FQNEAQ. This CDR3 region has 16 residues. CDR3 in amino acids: CASSLGGTGAAGELFF. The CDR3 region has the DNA TGTGCCAGCAGCTTAGGAGGTACAGGGGCGGCCGGGGAGCTGTTTTTT.

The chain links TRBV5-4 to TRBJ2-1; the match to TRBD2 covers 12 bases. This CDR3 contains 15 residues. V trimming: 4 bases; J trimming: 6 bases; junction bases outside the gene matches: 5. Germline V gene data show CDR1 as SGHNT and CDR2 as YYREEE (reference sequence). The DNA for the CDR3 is TGTGCCAGCAGCCGAGGACTAGCGGGATCCAATGAGCAGTTCTTC. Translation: CASSRGLAGSNEQFF. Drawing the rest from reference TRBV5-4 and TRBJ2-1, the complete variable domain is ETGVTQSPTHLIKTRGQQVTLRCSSQSGHNTVSWYQQALGQGPQFIFQYYREEENGRGNFPPRFSGLQFPNYSSELNVNALELDDSALYLCASSRGLAGSNEQFFGPGTRLTVL.

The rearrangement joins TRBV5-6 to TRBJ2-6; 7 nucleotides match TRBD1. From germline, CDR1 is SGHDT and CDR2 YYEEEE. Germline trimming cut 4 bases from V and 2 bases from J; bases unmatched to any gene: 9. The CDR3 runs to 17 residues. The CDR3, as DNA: TGTGCCAGCAGCGAGACAGGGCTAAAGGCTGGGGCCAACGTCCTGACTTTC. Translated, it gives CASSETGLKAGANVLTF.

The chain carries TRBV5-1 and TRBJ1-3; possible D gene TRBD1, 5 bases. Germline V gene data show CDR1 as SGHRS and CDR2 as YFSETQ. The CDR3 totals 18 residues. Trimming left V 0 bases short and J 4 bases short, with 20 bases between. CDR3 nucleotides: TGCGCCAGCAGCTTGGCCCCCTTCGCCGGGGGGAAGGGAAACACCATATATTTT. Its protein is CASSLAPFAGGKGNTIYF.

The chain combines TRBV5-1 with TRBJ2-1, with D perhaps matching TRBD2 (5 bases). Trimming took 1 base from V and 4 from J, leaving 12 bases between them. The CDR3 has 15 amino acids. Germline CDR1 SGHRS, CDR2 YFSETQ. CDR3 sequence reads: CASSLTVARYNEQFF. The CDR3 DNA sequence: TGCGCCAGCAGCTTGACGGTAGCGAGGTACAATGAGCAGTTCTTC.

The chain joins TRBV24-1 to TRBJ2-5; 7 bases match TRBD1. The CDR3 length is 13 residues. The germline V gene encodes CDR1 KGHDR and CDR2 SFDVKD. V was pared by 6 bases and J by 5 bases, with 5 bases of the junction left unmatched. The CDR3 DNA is TGTGCCACCAGTCAGGGGGTAGGGGAGACCCAGTACTTC. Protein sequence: CATSQGVGETQYF.

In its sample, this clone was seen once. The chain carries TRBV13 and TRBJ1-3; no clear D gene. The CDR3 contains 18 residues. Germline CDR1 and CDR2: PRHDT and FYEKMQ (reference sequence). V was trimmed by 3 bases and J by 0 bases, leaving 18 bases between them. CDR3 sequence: CASSFVGLWTDSGNTIYF. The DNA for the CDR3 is TGTGCCAGCAGCTTCGTCGGTCTTTGGACGGACTCTGGAAACACCATATATTTT.

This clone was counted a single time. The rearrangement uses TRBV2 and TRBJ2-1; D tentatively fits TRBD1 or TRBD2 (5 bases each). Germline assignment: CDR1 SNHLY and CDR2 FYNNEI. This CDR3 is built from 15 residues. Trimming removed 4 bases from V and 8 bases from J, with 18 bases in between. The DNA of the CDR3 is TGTGCCAGCAGTGGGGCTCTGGGGGTTGGGGATGAGCAGTTCTTC. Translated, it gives CASSGALGVGDEQFF.

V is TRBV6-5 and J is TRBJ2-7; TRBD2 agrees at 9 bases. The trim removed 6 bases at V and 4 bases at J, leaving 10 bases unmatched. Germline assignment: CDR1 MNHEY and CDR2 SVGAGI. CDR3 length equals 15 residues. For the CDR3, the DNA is TGTGCCAGCAGCCTTTTAGCGGGAGCGCGTTACGAGCAGTACTTC. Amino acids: CASSLLAGARYEQYF.